This T cell receptor beta chain was sequenced for a study of shared clonotypes between healthy human individuals. About the research overall: Aged 18 to 49, the donors were a couple of women and three men. There were three CD4 naive, three CD4 memory, two CD8 naive and one CD8 memory plates per donor.

As regards this clone: Additional DNA sequences in this sample encode the identical CDR3.

Libraries were prepared by immunoSEQ multiplex PCR; TCRdb keeps only in-frame clonotypes and omits some of them. The sample carries around 1,000,000 clones, approximately 80% recorded once. The authors divided CD4+ cells into CD45RA+ naive and CD45RA-negative memory subsets. The germline V gene has CDR1 MDHEN and CDR2 SYDVKM. The V end was cut by 3 bases, the J end by 1 base, with 7 bases between. The CDR3 extends over 15 amino acids. The sequence came from a man aged 18 to 29 in good health. Some clones in this sample may be carry-over from other donors' samples. V usage is TRBV28 and J usage is TRBJ2-6, with D hard to call. Sequenced material: memory CD4+ T cells from PBMCs. Described subset: CD45RA-negative fraction. Written as DNA, the CDR3 is TGTGCCAGCAGTTTTTTGGGTTCTGGGGCCAACGTCCTGACTTTC. Translated: CASSFLGSGANVLTF.